The 5 T cell receptor beta chains given below trace back to one sample, sequenced in a study of blood T cell repertoires in COVID-19. Data came from immunoSEQ multiplex PCR; TCRdb stores just in-frame clones and leaves some out. The sample consists of over 150,000 clones, 85% to 90% of them appearing once. Sequenced input: peripheral blood. Receptor source: a woman aged 65 to 85 with COVID-19, enrolled during active disease.

The chain uses TRBV10-3 and TRBJ2-7, with 8 bases aligning to TRBD1. V lost 2 bases, J lost 1 base, and 4 bases stayed unmatched. The CDR3 length is 15 residues. CDR1 is ENHRY, CDR2 SYGVKD, per germline. In DNA, the CDR3 is TGTGCCATCAGTGAGCTTGGACAGGGTTCCTACGAGCAGTACTTC. It yields the protein CAISELGQGSYEQYF.

The rearrangement uses TRBV15 and TRBJ1-2; a weak D match, TRBD1 (6 bases). The V gene lost 0 bases and the J gene lost 2 bases, with 10 bases spanning the gap. CDR3 length: 15 amino acids. CDR1 is LNHNV and CDR2 is YYDKDF in the germline V gene (reference sequence). The CDR3 protein is CATSRDEGGNYGYTF. In DNA, the CDR3 is TGTGCCACCAGCAGAGATGAAGGGGGAAACTATGGCTACACCTTC.

The rearrangement uses TRBV5-1 and TRBJ2-3; TRBD1 agrees at 7 bases. Per germline, CDR1 SGHRS and CDR2 YFSETQ. This CDR3 has 16 residues. Germline trimming cut 0 bases from V and 1 base from J; bases unmatched to any gene: 5. In nucleotides, the CDR3 is TGCGCCAGCAGCTTGGAGCGACAGGGCCGCACAGATACGCAGTATTTT. As protein: CASSLERQGRTDTQYF.

The rearrangement joins TRBV10-3 to TRBJ1-3; a possible D gene is TRBD1 (5 bases). Germline V gives CDR1 ENHRY, CDR2 SYGVKD. V lost 4 bases and J lost 4, with 8 bases in between. The CDR3 has 13 residues. CDR3 DNA sequence: TGTGCCATCAGTGGGGGCCGAGGAAACACCATATATTTT. It yields the protein CAISGGRGNTIYF.

The genes are TRBV5-6 and TRBJ1-6, with 7 bases that match TRBD1. The V segment lost 4 bases and the J segment 5 bases; nucleotides outside the gene matches: 15. There are 18 residues in the CDR3. Per the germline V gene, CDR1 is SGHDT and CDR2 is YYEEEE. The CDR3 DNA is TGTGCCAGCAGCCGGGACAGACGGATAATCTCGCATAATTCACCCCTCCACTTT. Translated, it gives CASSRDRRIISHNSPLHF.